The present T cell receptor (beta chain) was sequenced within a study of blood T cell repertoires in COVID-19. Study overall: Acute and convalescent COVID-19 samples came from the United States, Italy and Spain. Sample material is recorded as cDNA or gDNA derived from T cells, B-cell-depleted T cells, or PBMCs.

Per the original data handling: Estimation of nucleated cell counts relied on the amplification of reference gene primers. Sequencing was performed with immunoSEQ multiplex PCR; in TCRdb, only in-frame clones are kept and a portion is missing. The V and J calls and the clone size are those of that table, but D and trimming were determined from the DNA. The repertoire holds 140,000 or so clones, with around 90% as singletons. Looked up from germline, CDR1 is LNHDA and CDR2 is SQIVND (reference sequence). Trimming took 0 bases from V and 2 from J, leaving 3 bases between them. This CDR3 contains 13 residues.

The receptor was derived from a man aged 60 to 75 with active or convalescent COVID-19. The chain joins TRBV19 to TRBJ2-3; D is ambiguous. The sequenced sample was peripheral blood. CDR3 residues: CASSIEATDTQYF. In DNA, the CDR3 is TGTGCCAGTAGTATAGAAGCCACAGATACGCAGTATTTT.